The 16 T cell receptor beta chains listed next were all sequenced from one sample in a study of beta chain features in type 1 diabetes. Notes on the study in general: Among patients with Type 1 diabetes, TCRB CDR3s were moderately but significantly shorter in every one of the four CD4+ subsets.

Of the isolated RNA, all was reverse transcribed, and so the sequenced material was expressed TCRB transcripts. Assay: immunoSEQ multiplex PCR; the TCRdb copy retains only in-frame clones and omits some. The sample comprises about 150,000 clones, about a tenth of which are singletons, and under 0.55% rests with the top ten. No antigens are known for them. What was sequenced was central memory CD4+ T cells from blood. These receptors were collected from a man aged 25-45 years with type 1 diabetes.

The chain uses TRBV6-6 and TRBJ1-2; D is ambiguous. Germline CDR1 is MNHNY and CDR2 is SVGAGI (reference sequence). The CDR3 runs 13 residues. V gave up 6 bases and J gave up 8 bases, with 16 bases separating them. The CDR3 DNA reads TGTGCCAGCAGACCGCGGGAAAACGCCGGCTACACCTTC. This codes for CASRPRENAGYTF.

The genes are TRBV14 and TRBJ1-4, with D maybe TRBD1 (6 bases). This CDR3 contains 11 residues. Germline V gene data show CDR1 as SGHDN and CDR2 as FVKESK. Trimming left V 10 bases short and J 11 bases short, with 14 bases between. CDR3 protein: CAITGSGKLFF. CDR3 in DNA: TGTGCCATTACAGGGTCGGGGAAACTGTTTTTT.

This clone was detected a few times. Here the CDR3 reads CASSPEKPNWGNQPQHF. The CDR3 nucleotides are TGTGCCAGCTCACCGGAGAAGCCAAACTGGGGCAATCAGCCCCAGCATTTT. The J gene is TRBJ1-5, the V gene TRBV18; D is ambiguous. V lost 3 bases, J lost 2 bases, and 17 bases lay in between. CDR1 KGHSH and CDR2 LQKENI come from the germline V gene. This CDR3 contains 17 residues.

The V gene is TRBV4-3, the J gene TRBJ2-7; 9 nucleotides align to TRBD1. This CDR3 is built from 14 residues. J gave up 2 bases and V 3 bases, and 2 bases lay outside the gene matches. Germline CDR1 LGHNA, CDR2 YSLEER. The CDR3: CASSQGQGTYEQYF. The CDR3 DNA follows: TGCGCCAGCAGCCAGGGACAGGGTACCTACGAGCAGTACTTC.

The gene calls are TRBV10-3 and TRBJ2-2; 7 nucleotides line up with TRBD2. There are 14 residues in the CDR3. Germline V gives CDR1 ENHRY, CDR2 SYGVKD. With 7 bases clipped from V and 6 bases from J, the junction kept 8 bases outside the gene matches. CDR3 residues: CAITAGELSGELFF. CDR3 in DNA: TGTGCCATCACCGCGGGAGAGTTGTCCGGGGAGCTGTTTTTT.

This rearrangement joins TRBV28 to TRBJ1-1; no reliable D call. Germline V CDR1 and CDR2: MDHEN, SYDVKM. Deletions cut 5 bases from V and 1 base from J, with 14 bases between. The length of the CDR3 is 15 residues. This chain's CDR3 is CASSTPGEGNTEAFF. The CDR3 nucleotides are TGTGCCAGCAGTACCCCTGGGGAGGGGAACACTGAAGCTTTCTTT.

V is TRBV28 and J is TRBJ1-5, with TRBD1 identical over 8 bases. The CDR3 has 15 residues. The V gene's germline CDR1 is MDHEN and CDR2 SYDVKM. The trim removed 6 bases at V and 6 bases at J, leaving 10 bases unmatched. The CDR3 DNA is TGTGCCAGCAGCACTGGACAGGGCATTATTCAGCCCCAGCATTTT. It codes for CASSTGQGIIQPQHF.

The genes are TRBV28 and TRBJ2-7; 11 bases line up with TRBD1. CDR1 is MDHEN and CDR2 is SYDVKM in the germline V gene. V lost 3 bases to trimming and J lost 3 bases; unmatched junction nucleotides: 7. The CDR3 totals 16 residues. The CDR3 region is CASSLVPGQGVYEQYF. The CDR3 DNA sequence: TGTGCCAGCAGTTTGGTGCCGGGACAGGGGGTCTACGAGCAGTACTTC.

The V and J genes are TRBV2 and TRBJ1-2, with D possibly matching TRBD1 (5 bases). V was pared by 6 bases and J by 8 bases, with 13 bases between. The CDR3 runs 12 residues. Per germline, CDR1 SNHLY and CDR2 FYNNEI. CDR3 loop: CASRDNADGYTF. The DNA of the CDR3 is TGTGCCAGCAGGGACAACGCCGACGGCTACACCTTC.

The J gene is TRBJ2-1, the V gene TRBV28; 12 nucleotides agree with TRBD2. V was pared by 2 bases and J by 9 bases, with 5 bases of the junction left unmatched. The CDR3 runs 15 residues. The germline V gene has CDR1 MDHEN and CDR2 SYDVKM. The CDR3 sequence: CASSLPGTSGPEQFF. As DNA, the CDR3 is TGTGCCAGCAGTTTACCCGGGACTAGCGGGCCTGAGCAGTTCTTC.

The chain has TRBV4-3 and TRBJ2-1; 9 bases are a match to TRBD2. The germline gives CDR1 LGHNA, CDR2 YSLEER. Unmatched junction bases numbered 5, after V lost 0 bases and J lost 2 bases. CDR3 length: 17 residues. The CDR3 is CASSQEFAGGPYNEQFF. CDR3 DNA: TGCGCCAGCAGCCAAGAATTTGCGGGAGGGCCCTACAATGAGCAGTTCTTC.

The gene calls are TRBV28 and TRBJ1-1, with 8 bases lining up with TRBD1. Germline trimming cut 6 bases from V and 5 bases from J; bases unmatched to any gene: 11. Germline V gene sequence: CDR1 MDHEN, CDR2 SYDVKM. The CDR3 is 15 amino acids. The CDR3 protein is CASRPTGTGLTEAFF. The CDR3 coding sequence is TGTGCCAGCAGACCAACCGGGACAGGCCTTACTGAAGCTTTCTTT. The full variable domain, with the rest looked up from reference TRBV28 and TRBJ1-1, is DVKVTQSSRYLVKRTGEKVFLECVQDMDHENMFWYRQDPGLGLRLIYFSYDVKMKEKGDIPEGYSVSREKKERFSLILESASTNQTSMYLCASRPTGTGLTEAFFGQGTRLTVV.

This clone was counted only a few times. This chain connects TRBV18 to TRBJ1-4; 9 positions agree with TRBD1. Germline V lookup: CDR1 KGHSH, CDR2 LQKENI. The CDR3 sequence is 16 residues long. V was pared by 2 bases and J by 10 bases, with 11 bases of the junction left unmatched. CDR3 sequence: CASSPDRGTGLGKLFF. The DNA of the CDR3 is TGTGCCAGCTCACCAGACCGCGGGACAGGGCTAGGAAAACTGTTTTTT.

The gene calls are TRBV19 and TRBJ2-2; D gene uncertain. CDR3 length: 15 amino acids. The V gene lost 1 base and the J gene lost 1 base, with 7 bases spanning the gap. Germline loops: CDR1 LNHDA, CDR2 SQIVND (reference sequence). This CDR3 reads CASSIGLRNTGELFF. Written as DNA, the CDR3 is TGTGCCAGTAGTATAGGCCTAAGGAACACCGGGGAGCTGTTTTTT.

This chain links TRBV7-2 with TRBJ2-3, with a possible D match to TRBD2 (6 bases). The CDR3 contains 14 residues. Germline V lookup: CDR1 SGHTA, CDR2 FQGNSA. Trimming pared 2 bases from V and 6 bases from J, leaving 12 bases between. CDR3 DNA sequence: TGTGCCAGCAGCTTATCCGGGAGAGATGATACGCAGTATTTT. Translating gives CASSLSGRDDTQYF.

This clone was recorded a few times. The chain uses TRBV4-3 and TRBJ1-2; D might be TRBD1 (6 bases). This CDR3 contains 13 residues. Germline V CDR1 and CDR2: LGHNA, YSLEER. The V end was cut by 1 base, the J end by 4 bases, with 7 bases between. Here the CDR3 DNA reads TGCGCCAGCAGCCAAGTAGGGGGCTATGGCTACACCTTC. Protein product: CASSQVGGYGYTF.